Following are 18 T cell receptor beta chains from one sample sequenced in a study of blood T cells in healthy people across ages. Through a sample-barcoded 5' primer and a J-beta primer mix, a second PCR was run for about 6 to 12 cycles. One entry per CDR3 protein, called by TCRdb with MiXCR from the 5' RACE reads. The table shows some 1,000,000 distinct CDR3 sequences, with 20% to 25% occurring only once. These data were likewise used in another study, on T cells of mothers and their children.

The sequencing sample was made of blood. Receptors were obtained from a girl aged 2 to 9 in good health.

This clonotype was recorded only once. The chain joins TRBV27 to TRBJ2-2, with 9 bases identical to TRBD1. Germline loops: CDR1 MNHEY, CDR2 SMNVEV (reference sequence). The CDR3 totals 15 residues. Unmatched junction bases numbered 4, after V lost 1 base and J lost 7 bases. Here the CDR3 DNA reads TGTGCCAGCAGTTTATTCGACAGGGGGATCGGGGAGCTGTTTTTT. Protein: CASSLFDRGIGELFF.

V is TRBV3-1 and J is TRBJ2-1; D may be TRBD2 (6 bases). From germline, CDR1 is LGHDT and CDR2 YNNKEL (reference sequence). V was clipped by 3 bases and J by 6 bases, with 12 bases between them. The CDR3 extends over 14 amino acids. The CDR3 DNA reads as TGTGCCAGCAGCCATACGGGACTCGTCAATGAGCAGTTCTTC. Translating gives CASSHTGLVNEQFF.

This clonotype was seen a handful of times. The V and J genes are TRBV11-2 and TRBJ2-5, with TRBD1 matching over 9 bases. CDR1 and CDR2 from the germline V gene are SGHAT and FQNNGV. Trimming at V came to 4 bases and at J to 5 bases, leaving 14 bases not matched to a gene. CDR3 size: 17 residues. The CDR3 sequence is CASSYSGQGGLVETQYF. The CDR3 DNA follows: TGTGCCAGCAGCTATTCGGGACAGGGAGGATTGGTGGAGACCCAGTACTTC.

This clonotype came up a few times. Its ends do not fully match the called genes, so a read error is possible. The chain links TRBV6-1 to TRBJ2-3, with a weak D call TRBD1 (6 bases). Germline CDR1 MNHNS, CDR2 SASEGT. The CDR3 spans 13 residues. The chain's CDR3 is CASRPRGTDAQYF. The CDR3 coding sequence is TGTGCCAGCAGACCCAGGGGCACAGATGCGCAGTATTTT.

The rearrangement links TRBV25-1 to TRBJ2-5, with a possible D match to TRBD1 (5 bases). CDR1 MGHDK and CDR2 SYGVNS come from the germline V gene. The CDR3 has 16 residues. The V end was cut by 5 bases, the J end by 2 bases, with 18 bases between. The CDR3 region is CASSQGSGALQETQYF. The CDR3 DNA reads TGTGCCAGCAGTCAAGGGTCTGGGGCGCTTCAAGAGACCCAGTACTTC.

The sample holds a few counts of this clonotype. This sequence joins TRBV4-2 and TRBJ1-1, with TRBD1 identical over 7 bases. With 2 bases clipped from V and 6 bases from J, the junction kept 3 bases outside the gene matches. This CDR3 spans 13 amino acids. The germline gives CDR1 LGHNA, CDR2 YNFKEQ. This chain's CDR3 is CASSQLGGPEAFF. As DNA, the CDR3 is TGTGCCAGCAGCCAATTAGGGGGCCCTGAAGCTTTCTTT.

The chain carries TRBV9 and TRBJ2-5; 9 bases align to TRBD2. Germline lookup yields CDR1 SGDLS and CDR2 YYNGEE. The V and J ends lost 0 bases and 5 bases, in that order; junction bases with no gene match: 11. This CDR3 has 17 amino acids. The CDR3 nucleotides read TGTGCCAGCAGCGTAGGTTTGGTAGCGGGAGAGGTGGAGACCCAGTACTTC. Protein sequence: CASSVGLVAGEVETQYF.

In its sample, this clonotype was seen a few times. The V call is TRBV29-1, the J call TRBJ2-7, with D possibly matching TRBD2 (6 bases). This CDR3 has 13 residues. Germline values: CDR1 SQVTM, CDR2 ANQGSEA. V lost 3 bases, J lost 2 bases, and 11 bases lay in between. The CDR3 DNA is TGCAGCGTTGAGGGGACTGCCCCCTACGAGCAGTACTTC. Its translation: CSVEGTAPYEQYF.

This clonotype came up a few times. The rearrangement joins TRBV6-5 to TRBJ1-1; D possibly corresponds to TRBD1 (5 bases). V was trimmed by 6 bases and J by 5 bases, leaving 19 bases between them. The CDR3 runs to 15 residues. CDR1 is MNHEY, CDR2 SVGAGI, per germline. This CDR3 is CASSANPGSSTEAFF. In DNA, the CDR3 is TGTGCCAGCAGCGCTAACCCAGGGAGCTCAACTGAAGCTTTCTTT.

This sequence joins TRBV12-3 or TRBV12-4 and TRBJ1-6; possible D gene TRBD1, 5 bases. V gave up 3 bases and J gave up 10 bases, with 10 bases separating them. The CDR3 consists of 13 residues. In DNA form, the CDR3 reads TGTGCCAGCAGTTTTCCAGGGCGCTCACCCCTCCACTTT. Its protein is CASSFPGRSPLHF.

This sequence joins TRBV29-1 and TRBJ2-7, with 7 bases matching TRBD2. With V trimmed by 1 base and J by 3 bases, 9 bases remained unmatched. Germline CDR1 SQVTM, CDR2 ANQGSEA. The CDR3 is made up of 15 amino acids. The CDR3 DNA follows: TGCAGCGTTGAAGTCTCAGGGCGGGAGTACTACGAGCAGTACTTC. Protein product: CSVEVSGREYYEQYF.

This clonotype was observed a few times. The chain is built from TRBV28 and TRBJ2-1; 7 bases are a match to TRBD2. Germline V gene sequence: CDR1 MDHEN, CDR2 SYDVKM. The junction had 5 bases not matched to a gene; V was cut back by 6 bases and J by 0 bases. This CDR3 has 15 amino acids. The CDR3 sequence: CASRAPGGSYNEQFF. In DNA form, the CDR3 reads TGTGCCAGCAGAGCTCCGGGGGGCTCCTACAATGAGCAGTTCTTC. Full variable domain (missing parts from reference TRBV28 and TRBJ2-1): DVKVTQSSRYLVKRTGEKVFLECVQDMDHENMFWYRQDPGLGLRLIYFSYDVKMKEKGDIPEGYSVSREKKERFSLILESASTNQTSMYLCASRAPGGSYNEQFFGPGTRLTVL.

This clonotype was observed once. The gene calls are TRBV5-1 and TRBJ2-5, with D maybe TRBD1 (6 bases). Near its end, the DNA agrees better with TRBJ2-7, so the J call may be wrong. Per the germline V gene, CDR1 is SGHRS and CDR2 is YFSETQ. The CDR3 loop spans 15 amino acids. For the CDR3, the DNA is TGCGCCAGCAGCTTGGAAAACAGGGAATCCTACGAGCAGTACTTC. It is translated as CASSLENRESYEQYF.

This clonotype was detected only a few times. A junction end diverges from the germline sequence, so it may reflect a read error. CDR3 bases: TGTGCCAGCAGCTTAATGGGACTATCTCAAGACACCCAGTACTTC. Residues: CASSLMGLSQDTQYF. The chain couples TRBV7-2 to TRBJ2-5; 7 bases agree with TRBD2. There are 15 residues in the CDR3. Germline lookup yields CDR1 SGHTA and CDR2 FQGNSA.

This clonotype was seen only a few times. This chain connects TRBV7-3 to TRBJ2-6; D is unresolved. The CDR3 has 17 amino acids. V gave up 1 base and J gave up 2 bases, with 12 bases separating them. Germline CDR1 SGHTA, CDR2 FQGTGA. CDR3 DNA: TGTGCCAGCAGCTTAAGAGTCTCTGGCACTGGGGCCAACGTCCTGACTTTC. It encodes CASSLRVSGTGANVLTF.

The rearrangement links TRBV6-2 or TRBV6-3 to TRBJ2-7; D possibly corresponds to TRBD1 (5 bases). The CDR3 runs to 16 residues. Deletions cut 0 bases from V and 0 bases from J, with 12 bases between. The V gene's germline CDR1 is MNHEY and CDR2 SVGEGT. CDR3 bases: TGTGCCAGCAGTTACTCAGGACAAGCAACCTCCTACGAGCAGTACTTC. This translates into CASSYSGQATSYEQYF.

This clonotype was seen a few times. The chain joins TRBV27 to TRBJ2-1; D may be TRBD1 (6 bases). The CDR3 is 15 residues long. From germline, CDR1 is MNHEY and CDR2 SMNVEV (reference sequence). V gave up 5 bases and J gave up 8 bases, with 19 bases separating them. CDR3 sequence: CASSPNRDLIHEQFF. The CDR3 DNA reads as TGTGCCAGCAGTCCTAACAGGGACCTAATCCATGAGCAGTTCTTC.

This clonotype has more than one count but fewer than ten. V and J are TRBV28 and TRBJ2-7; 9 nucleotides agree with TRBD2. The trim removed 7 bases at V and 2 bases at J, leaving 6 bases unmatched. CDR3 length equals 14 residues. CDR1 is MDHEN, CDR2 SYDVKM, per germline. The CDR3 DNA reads TGTGCCAGCAATTCACGACTAGCGGCCTACGAGCAGTACTTC. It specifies CASNSRLAAYEQYF.